Following are 9 T cell receptor beta chains from one sample sequenced in a study of T cell responses to AZD1222 COVID-19 vaccine. Sequenced by immunoSEQ multiplex PCR; TCRdb stores in-frame clones only, minus some. The sample has about 200,000 clones; roughly 92% are singletons. This specimen consisted of peripheral blood, obtained on day 0 of AZD1222 vaccination. The receptors come from an adult in good health.

This chain connects TRBV10-3 to TRBJ2-1, with 10 bases identical to TRBD2. The CDR3 spans 16 residues. Unmatched junction bases numbered 5, after V lost 4 bases and J lost 2 bases. Per the germline V gene, CDR1 is ENHRY and CDR2 is SYGVKD. In DNA form, the CDR3 reads TGTGCCATCAGTGTCCAGCGGGGGGGCCCCTACAATGAGCAGTTCTTC. It codes for CAISVQRGGPYNEQFF.

The rearrangement joins TRBV19 to TRBJ2-7, with 11 bases fitting TRBD1. The J segment lost 6 bases and the V segment lost 10 bases, leaving 8 bases of the junction unmatched. Germline V gives CDR1 LNHDA, CDR2 SQIVND (reference sequence). The length of the CDR3 is 13 residues. The CDR3 DNA is TGTGCCACCTTGGGACAGGGGGTGGGCGAGCAGTACTTC. This codes for CATLGQGVGEQYF.

The chain carries TRBV28 and TRBJ1-2; the match to TRBD1 covers 12 bases. Germline CDR1 MDHEN, CDR2 SYDVKM. This CDR3 spans 15 amino acids. V was pared by 7 bases and J by 11 bases, with 14 bases of the junction left unmatched. The CDR3 loop reads CASIQGTGGQGGYTF. The CDR3 DNA is TGTGCCAGCATCCAGGGGACAGGGGGCCAGGGTGGGTACACCTTC.

V usage is TRBV11-2 and J usage is TRBJ1-3, with unresolved D. This CDR3 is built from 16 residues. Germline V lookup: CDR1 SGHAT, CDR2 FQNNGV. With 1 base removed from V and 0 bases from J, the gap between germline ends came to 10 bases. The DNA for the CDR3 is TGTGCCAGCAGCTTAGTAGGGTCAGACTCTGGAAACACCATATATTTT. The encoded protein is CASSLVGSDSGNTIYF.

The table lists this clone with a few counts. The chain joins TRBV14 to TRBJ1-1, with D tentatively TRBD1 (6 bases). The CDR3 sequence is 13 residues long. Germline CDR1 reads SGHDN; CDR2 reads FVKESK. Trimming removed 7 bases at V and 6 bases at J, with 15 bases between. The CDR3 nucleotides read TGTGCCAGCAAAGGGGGTCAGTTCGCTGAAGCTTTCTTT. Translating it yields CASKGGQFAEAFF. The full variable domain, rest sourced from reference TRBV14 and TRBJ1-1, is EAGVTQFPSHSVIEKGQTVTLRCDPISGHDNLYWYRRVMGKEIKFLLHFVKESKQDESGMPNNRFLAERTGGTYSTLKVQPAELEDSGVYFCASKGGQFAEAFFGQGTRLTVV.

The rearrangement links TRBV27 to TRBJ2-3; TRBD2 aligns across 9 bases. The CDR3 contains 15 residues. CDR1 is MNHEY and CDR2 is SMNVEV in the germline V gene (reference sequence). After removal of 4 bases from V and 3 bases from J, the junction contained 5 bases not matched to a gene. This CDR3 is CASSSRRGGTDTQYF. As DNA, the CDR3 is TGTGCCAGCAGTTCAAGGCGGGGGGGGACAGATACGCAGTATTTT.

This clone appeared once. This chain joins TRBV15 and TRBJ2-5; D gene ambiguous. This CDR3 contains 12 residues. V shed 0 bases and J shed 5 bases, with 4 bases lying between them. Germline CDR1 LNHNV, CDR2 YYDKDF (reference sequence). Here the CDR3 reads CATSRDIETQYF. DNA for the CDR3: TGTGCCACCAGCAGAGATATCGAGACCCAGTACTTC.

V is TRBV18 and J is TRBJ2-7, with D possibly TRBD1 on 5 matching bases. CDR1 KGHSH and CDR2 LQKENI come from the germline V gene. The V end lost 2 bases, the J end lost 8 bases, and 13 bases lay between the germline ends. CDR3 length equals 13 residues. The CDR3 coding sequence is TGTGCCAGCTCACCAAGAGACAGTTACCAGCAGTACTTC. It specifies CASSPRDSYQQYF.

The chain has TRBV5-4 and TRBJ2-7; 9 nucleotides align to TRBD1. J was trimmed by 4 bases and V by 3 bases; bases with no gene match: 5. The CDR3 extends over 14 amino acids. Germline CDR1 is SGHNT and CDR2 is YYREEE (reference sequence). The CDR3 loop reads CASSYRTGEYEQYF. The DNA for the CDR3 is TGTGCCAGCAGCTATCGGACAGGGGAATACGAGCAGTACTTC.